The T cell receptor beta chain described here comes from a study of blood T cell repertoires in COVID-19. Germline V lookup: CDR1 MDHEN, CDR2 SYDVKM. V lost 10 bases and J 7 bases, leaving 25 bases between the germline ends. This CDR3 contains 15 residues. As processed by the authors: How many nucleated cells were present was estimated from reference gene primer amplification. Clones were sequenced by immunoSEQ multiplex PCR, and TCRdb holds only the in-frame ones, with some missing. From that table come the V and J calls and clone size; the DNA was used to work out D and trimming. The sample has about 290,000 clones, over 80% seen once.

This clonotype was sampled from a woman in her 50s with active or convalescent COVID-19. The sample was peripheral blood. V gene TRBV28 combines with J gene TRBJ1-1, with D possibly matching TRBD1 (6 bases). The chain's CDR3 is CATRAPGEGLLEAFF. As DNA, the CDR3 is TGTGCCACCCGGGCCCCAGGGGAAGGCCTACTTGAAGCTTTCTTT. The complete variable domain, with remaining parts taken from reference TRBV28 and TRBJ1-1, reads DVKVTQSSRYLVKRTGEKVFLECVQDMDHENMFWYRQDPGLGLRLIYFSYDVKMKEKGDIPEGYSVSREKKERFSLILESASTNQTSMYLCATRAPGEGLLEAFFGQGTRLTVV.